This T cell receptor beta chain was obtained from a study of radiation and T cells in renal cell carcinoma. Broader study findings: Without pretreatment biopsies, baseline tumor clonotype presence was undetermined. Top tumor clonotypes rose in blood 2 weeks post-radiation, then contracted.

Trimming cost V 1 base and J 13 bases, with 13 bases left between them. The CDR3 runs 12 residues. Germline V lookup: CDR1 SEHNR, CDR2 FQNEAQ (reference sequence). Time point defined: baseline pretreatment blood. Specified treatment: 15 Gy SBRT to primary tumor, nephrectomy 4 weeks later. On this clone: Its antigen is unknown.

Clones were sequenced by immunoSEQ multiplex PCR, and TCRdb holds only the in-frame ones, with some missing. The sample includes around 140,000 clones, roughly 85% seen only once; the top ten take roughly 25%. The genes are TRBV7-9 and TRBJ1-1; D call uncertain. The receptor was isolated from a woman aged 50 to 60 with renal cell carcinoma. Sequencing was performed on blood, taken from a patient whose treatment included radiotherapy and nephrectomy. CDR3 coding DNA: TGTGCCAGCAGCTTAGAACGCGTTTCTAATTTCTTT. Translated, it gives CASSLERVSNFF.